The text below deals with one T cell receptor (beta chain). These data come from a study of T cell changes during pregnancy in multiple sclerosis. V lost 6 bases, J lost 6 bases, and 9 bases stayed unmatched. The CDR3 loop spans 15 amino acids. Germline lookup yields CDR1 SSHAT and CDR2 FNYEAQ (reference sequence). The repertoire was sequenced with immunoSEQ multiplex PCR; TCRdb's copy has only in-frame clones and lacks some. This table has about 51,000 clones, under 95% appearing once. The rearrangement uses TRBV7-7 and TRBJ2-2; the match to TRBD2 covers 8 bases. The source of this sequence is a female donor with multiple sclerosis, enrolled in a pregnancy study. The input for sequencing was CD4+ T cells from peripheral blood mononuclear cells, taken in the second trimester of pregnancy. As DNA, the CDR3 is TGTGCCAGCAGTTTGAGCGGGGGCTCTGCCGGGGAGCTGTTTTTT. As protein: CASSLSGGSAGELFF.